This passage covers 7 T cell receptor beta chains from one sample sequenced in a study of beta chain features in type 1 diabetes. Study-wide findings and caveats: Across all four CD4+ subsets, people with type 1 diabetes showed modestly shorter TCRB CDR3s.

These receptors lack a known antigen. Sequenced material consisted of expressed TCRB transcripts (all of the isolated RNA was reverse transcribed). Sequenced by immunoSEQ multiplex PCR; TCRdb stores in-frame clones only, minus some. The sample lists around 140,000 clones; about 13% were seen once. Sample: central memory CD4+ T cells from blood. Receptors originate from a man aged 18 to 29 with type 1 diabetes.

There are many counts of this clone. The V gene is TRBV29-1, the J gene TRBJ2-1; a possible D gene is TRBD1 (6 bases). The CDR3 extends over 13 amino acids. Trimming pared 3 bases from V and 6 bases from J, leaving 12 bases between. Germline values: CDR1 SQVTM, CDR2 ANQGSEA. Here the CDR3 DNA reads TGCAGCGTTGAGTACAGGGCGGGCAATGAGCAGTTCTTC. Translation gives CSVEYRAGNEQFF.

This clone was counted ten times or more. Other nucleotide sequences in the sample specify the same CDR3. The genes are TRBV27 and TRBJ1-1; the D is unclear. The CDR3 contains 13 residues. V was trimmed by 3 bases and J by 1 base, leaving 6 bases between them. From germline, CDR1 is MNHEY and CDR2 SMNVEV (reference sequence). The CDR3 is CASSLTQNTEAFF. The CDR3 DNA reads as TGTGCCAGCAGTTTGACACAGAACACTGAAGCTTTCTTT.

In this sample, this clone turned up a few times. V usage is TRBV27 and J usage is TRBJ1-5; perhaps TRBD1 as D (6 bases). Trimming cost V 5 bases and J 0 bases, with 14 bases left between them. CDR1 is MNHEY and CDR2 is SMNVEV in the germline V gene (reference sequence). The CDR3 runs 16 residues. CDR3 protein: CASSPQRGGSNQPQHF. The CDR3 nucleotides read TGTGCCAGCAGTCCCCAACGAGGGGGTAGCAATCAGCCCCAGCATTTT.

Points on this clone: A clone one base away is much larger, so this may be a read error. Written as DNA, the CDR3 is TGCAGCGGGGGGGAGGGAGATCGAGATACGCAGTATTTT. Its translation is CSGGEGDRDTQYF. The chain combines TRBV29-1 with TRBJ2-3, with 7 nucleotides matching TRBD2. The CDR3 length is 13 residues. Per germline, CDR1 SQVTM and CDR2 ANQGSEA. The junction had 9 bases not matched to a gene; V was cut back by 7 bases and J by 5 bases.

This clone was seen repeatedly, ten times or more. Other nucleotide sequences in the sample specify the same CDR3. The gene calls are TRBV18 and TRBJ2-2; D ambiguous. CDR1 KGHSH and CDR2 LQKENI come from the germline V gene. This CDR3 region has 13 residues. The ends were cut back, 2 bases at V and 0 bases at J, with 1 base in the middle. In nucleotides, the CDR3 is TGTGCCAGCTCACCATCGAACACCGGGGAGCTGTTTTTT. Protein product: CASSPSNTGELFF.

In its sample, this clone was seen many times. Written as DNA, the CDR3 is TGTGCCATCAGTGATAGGAGGGGAGGCACAGATACGCAGTATTTT. Translated, it gives CAISDRRGGTDTQYF. The chain couples TRBV10-3 to TRBJ2-3, with D possibly TRBD2 on 6 matching bases. V was clipped by 3 bases and J by 1 base, with 11 bases between them. This CDR3 region has 15 residues. From germline, CDR1 is ENHRY and CDR2 SYGVKD.

This clone was seen a handful of times. The chain links TRBV7-6 to TRBJ2-2, with 9 nucleotides matching TRBD1. This CDR3 region has 16 residues. Germline V gene lookup returns CDR1 SGHVS and CDR2 FNYEAQ. The ends lost 4 bases at V and 5 bases at J; junction bases unmatched: 8. The CDR3 region has the DNA TGTGCCAGCAGCTACCTACAGGGGGCGGGAACCGGGGAGCTGTTTTTT. This gives the protein CASSYLQGAGTGELFF.